The T cell receptor (beta chain) described here comes from a study of blood T cell repertoires in COVID-19. In the study overall: Sites in the United States, Italy and Spain provided acute and convalescent COVID-19 samples.

In the original workflow: The assay estimated nucleated cells by amplifying reference gene primers. Method: immunoSEQ multiplex PCR; TCRdb's copy keeps in-frame clones and lacks some. V, J and clone size derive from that table, while D and trimming were established from the DNA sequence. The sample yields hundreds of thousands of clones, less than 90% seen once. CDR3 length: 16 residues. The V gene's germline CDR1 is KGHSH and CDR2 LQKENI. Trimming removed 3 bases from V and 5 bases from J, with 19 bases in between. This chain links TRBV18 with TRBJ1-1; possible D gene TRBD1, 6 bases. This receptor was identified in a man aged 40-49 years with acute or convalescent COVID-19. Sequencing used peripheral blood. The CDR3 loop reads CASSPVPTGSWTEAFF. In nucleotides, the CDR3 is TGTGCCAGCTCACCTGTACCGACAGGCTCGTGGACTGAAGCTTTCTTT.